These 26 T cell receptor beta chains share one sample of origin, sequenced in a study of Graves' ophthalmopathy and Graves' hyperthyroidism. The authors amplified TCR beta CDR3 regions from RNA transcripts. In the first round, RT-PCR was carried out with HTBI primers, and a multiplex PCR formed the second round. MiXCR was run by TCRdb on the multiplex PCR reads, yielding one entry per CDR3 protein. The table shows roughly 170,000 distinct CDR3 sequences, with under 45% occurring only once. The specimen sequenced was peripheral blood. The receptor source for this set is a man younger than 45 with Graves' ophthalmopathy.

In its sample, this clonotype was seen a few times. This chain uses TRBV12-3 or TRBV12-4 with TRBJ1-2; 9 bases line up with TRBD1. This CDR3 has 13 amino acids. J lost 5 bases, V lost 6 bases, and 4 bases had no gene match. Written as DNA, the CDR3 is TGTGCCAGCAGCCGGGGACAGGGTTATGGCTACACCTTC. The encoded protein is CASSRGQGYGYTF.

This clonotype has only one observation. The V gene is TRBV11-2, the J gene TRBJ2-7; D is unclear. Per germline, CDR1 SGHAT and CDR2 FQNNGV. V gave up 5 bases and J gave up 4 bases, with 27 bases separating them. This CDR3 has 18 residues. DNA for the CDR3: TGTGCCAGCAGCATCAACGGCCTTAGATCCGACCGGTTTTACGAGCAGTACTTC. This encodes CASSINGLRSDRFYEQYF.

Ten or more counts support this clonotype. This chain connects TRBV6-5 to TRBJ1-2; no reliable D call. Trimming removed 7 bases at V and 6 bases at J, with 15 bases between. CDR1 and CDR2 from the germline V gene are MNHEY and SVGAGI. The CDR3 contains 13 residues. Here the CDR3 DNA reads TGTGCCAGCACCAAGGGCGGGGTCCATGGCTACACCTTC. Translated, it gives CASTKGGVHGYTF.

This clonotype has at least ten counts. The V and J genes are TRBV24-1 and TRBJ2-7; D remains ambiguous. Trimming left V 4 bases short and J 3 bases short, with 3 bases between. The CDR3 has 11 amino acids. Germline V gene lookup returns CDR1 KGHDR and CDR2 SFDVKD. For the CDR3, the DNA is TGTGCCACCAGTGACAGCTACGAGCAGTACTTC. It encodes CATSDSYEQYF.

V and J are TRBV20-1 and TRBJ2-7; D might be TRBD1 (6 bases). Trimming cost V 3 bases and J 3 bases, with 15 bases left between them. The germline gives CDR1 DFQATT, CDR2 SNEGSKA (reference sequence). The CDR3 extends over 14 amino acids. DNA for the CDR3: TGCAGTGCTAGGGGGACACGGGTAGGCTACGAGCAGTACTTC. It codes for CSARGTRVGYEQYF.

This clonotype has just one count. The gene calls are TRBV10-3 and TRBJ1-1; D ambiguous. The CDR3 runs 13 residues. V gave up 0 bases and J gave up 8 bases, with 10 bases separating them. CDR1 and CDR2 (germline): ENHRY, SYGVKD. Here the CDR3 DNA reads TGTGCCATCAGTGAGTCGAATCGGAGGGAAGCTTTCTTT. It codes for CAISESNRREAFF.

This chain connects TRBV6-2 or TRBV6-3 to TRBJ2-7, with 10 bases identical to TRBD2. This CDR3 is 15 amino acids long. In germline, CDR1 is MNHEY, CDR2 SVGEGT. With 5 bases clipped from V and 5 bases from J, the junction kept 9 bases outside the gene matches. CDR3 coding DNA: TGTGCCAGCAGTGACCCCCTAGCGGGAGTCCACGAGCAGTACTTC. Amino acids: CASSDPLAGVHEQYF.

This clonotype has at least ten counts. Its ends do not fully match the called genes, so a read error is possible. The gene calls are TRBV7-6 and TRBJ2-7; 7 positions match TRBD2. The CDR3 is made up of 13 amino acids. From germline, CDR1 is SGHVS and CDR2 FNYEAQ. The CDR3 region is CANSLASGVEQYF. CDR3 nucleotides: TGTGCCAACAGCTTAGCGAGCGGGGTCGAGCAGTACTTC.

The rearrangement links TRBV2 to TRBJ2-7, with 8 bases lining up with TRBD1. Trimming took 8 bases from V and 4 from J; bases not matched to a gene: 10. Germline lookup yields CDR1 SNHLY and CDR2 FYNNEI. CDR3 length: 14 residues. The CDR3 sequence: CASSTGQGAYEQYF. CDR3 DNA sequence: TGTGCCAGCTCCACGGGCCAGGGGGCTTACGAGCAGTACTTC.

V is TRBV11-3 and J is TRBJ2-5; 8 nucleotides match TRBD1. V gave up 2 bases and J gave up 2 bases; unmatched junction bases: 1. The CDR3 is 14 residues long. CDR1 is SGHNT and CDR2 is YENEEA in the germline V gene. CDR3 sequence: CASSLQGAQETQYF. CDR3 DNA sequence: TGTGCCAGCAGCTTACAGGGGGCACAAGAGACCCAGTACTTC.

The chain couples TRBV6-1 to TRBJ2-7, with 7 bases identical to TRBD2. Germline V gene sequence: CDR1 MNHNS, CDR2 SASEGT. The junction had 8 bases not matched to a gene; V was cut back by 6 bases and J by 3 bases. The length of the CDR3 is 14 residues. CDR3 coding DNA: TGTGCCAGCAGGCCCCTGGGAGGGATCTACGAGCAGTACTTC. Translating gives CASRPLGGIYEQYF.

V and J are TRBV6-1 and TRBJ2-5; D remains ambiguous. The CDR3 runs 12 residues. V was cut by 6 bases and J by 5 bases, with 10 bases left in between. Germline V gene lookup returns CDR1 MNHNS and CDR2 SASEGT. The chain's CDR3 is CASRQTTETQYF. For the CDR3, the DNA is TGTGCCAGCAGACAAACGACGGAGACCCAGTACTTC.

This clonotype was recorded a few times. The chain links TRBV7-2 to TRBJ2-7, with 10 positions matching TRBD2. J was trimmed by 3 bases and V by 2 bases; bases with no gene match: 4. The CDR3 contains 15 residues. Germline CDR1 and CDR2: SGHTA and FQGNSA. The CDR3 DNA follows: TGTGCCAGCAGCTTACTAGCGGGAGATAACTACGAGCAGTACTTC. This sequence encodes CASSLLAGDNYEQYF.

This clonotype was counted at least ten times. The chain links TRBV6-1 to TRBJ1-5; 7 bases fit TRBD1. CDR3 size: 15 residues. The germline gives CDR1 MNHNS, CDR2 SASEGT. V lost 1 base, J lost 3 bases, and 3 bases stayed unmatched. The CDR3 coding sequence is TGTGCCAGCAGTGAAGACAGGGGTGTCAATCAGCCCCAGCATTTT. Protein: CASSEDRGVNQPQHF.

This clonotype was counted at least ten times. This chain joins TRBV19 and TRBJ1-3; a possible D gene is TRBD1 (5 bases). V lost 6 bases and J lost 7, with 19 bases in between. The CDR3 length is 15 residues. Germline assignment: CDR1 LNHDA and CDR2 SQIVND (reference sequence). The CDR3 here is CASRPGENWPNTIYF. The CDR3 nucleotides are TGTGCCAGTAGGCCGGGGGAGAATTGGCCGAACACCATATATTTT.

CDR3 loop: CASSGPEATGELFF. The CDR3 nucleotides are TGTGCCAGCAGTGGCCCTGAGGCCACCGGGGAGCTGTTTTTT. The chain is built from TRBV28 and TRBJ2-2; no firm D call. The length of the CDR3 is 14 residues. Germline CDR1 is MDHEN and CDR2 is SYDVKM. V was cut by 5 bases and J by 4 bases, with 11 bases left in between.

CDR3 DNA: TGTGCCTGGGCCCGGGACCGTAATCAGCCCCAGCATTTT. Translating gives CAWARDRNQPQHF. The J gene is TRBJ1-5, the V gene TRBV30; perhaps TRBD1 as D (5 bases). Germline loops: CDR1 GTSNPN, CDR2 SVGIG (reference sequence). Trimming shortened V by 5 bases and J by 4 bases, and 12 bases separated the two germline ends. This CDR3 spans 13 amino acids.

This clonotype was counted at least ten times. The chain links TRBV7-2 to TRBJ2-7; 9 bases are shared with TRBD1. V was clipped by 4 bases and J by 7 bases; unmatched bases: 14. From germline, CDR1 is SGHTA and CDR2 FQGNSA. The CDR3 is 16 amino acids. The CDR3 DNA is TGTGCCAGCAGCTCTTCGGCTACGGGACAGGGCCGGGAGCAGTACTTC. This gives the protein CASSSSATGQGREQYF. Using reference TRBV7-2 and TRBJ2-7 for the parts outside the CDR3, the full variable domain is GAGVSQSPSNKVTEKGKDVELRCDPISGHTALYWYRQSLGQGLEFLIYFQGNSAPDKSGLPSDRFSAERTGGSVSTLTIQRTQQEDSAVYLCASSSSATGQGREQYFGPGTRLTVT.

This clonotype came up many times. The rearrangement links TRBV2 to TRBJ2-2; no clear D gene. The germline V and J ends were trimmed by 3 bases and 1 base, with 12 bases remaining between them. The CDR3 covers 16 residues. CDR1 is SNHLY, CDR2 FYNNEI, per germline. CDR3 protein: CASSEKGPQNTGELFF. As DNA, the CDR3 is TGTGCCAGCAGTGAGAAAGGCCCCCAGAACACCGGGGAGCTGTTTTTT.

This chain links TRBV28 with TRBJ2-7; tentatively, D is TRBD1 or TRBD2 (5 bases each). CDR3 size: 14 residues. The V gene's germline CDR1 is MDHEN and CDR2 SYDVKM. The V end lost 4 bases, the J end lost 4 bases, and 14 bases lay between the germline ends. CDR3 in amino acids: CASSSGTVDYEQYF. The CDR3, as DNA: TGTGCCAGCAGTTCCGGGACGGTGGATTACGAGCAGTACTTC.

The chain carries TRBV6-1 and TRBJ1-5; a possible D gene is TRBD1 (6 bases). This CDR3 region has 14 residues. V lost 0 bases and J 6 bases, leaving 9 bases between the germline ends. Germline assignment: CDR1 MNHNS and CDR2 SASEGT. The CDR3 is CASSEAGGAQPQHF. In nucleotides, the CDR3 is TGTGCCAGCAGTGAAGCAGGGGGAGCTCAGCCCCAGCATTTT.

Many counts were recorded for this clonotype. This sequence joins TRBV5-1 and TRBJ2-7; D ambiguous. Germline V gives CDR1 SGHRS, CDR2 YFSETQ. The CDR3 runs 14 residues. V lost 5 bases and J lost 1, with 13 bases in between. DNA for the CDR3: TGCGCCAGCAGTCCGTTCTTATCATCCTACGAGCAGTACTTC. Amino acid sequence: CASSPFLSSYEQYF.

This clonotype came up many times. The rearrangement links TRBV11-2 to TRBJ1-1; D not certain. Deletions cut 6 bases from V and 6 bases from J, with 8 bases between. The CDR3 contains 11 residues. The germline V gene has CDR1 SGHAT and CDR2 FQNNGV. The CDR3 sequence: CASRRSSEAFF. The CDR3, as DNA: TGTGCCAGCAGGAGGTCTTCTGAAGCTTTCTTT.

This clonotype has at least ten counts. This rearrangement joins TRBV13 to TRBJ2-7; 10 nucleotides agree with TRBD1. Per the germline V gene, CDR1 is PRHDT and CDR2 is FYEKMQ (reference sequence). V lost 8 bases and J lost 3; bases outside the gene matches: 7. The CDR3 spans 14 residues. CDR3 protein: CASSGTGASYEQYF. Written as DNA, the CDR3 is TGTGCCAGCTCCGGGACAGGGGCTAGCTACGAGCAGTACTTC.

Comments on this clonotype: Relative to the germline gene, one junction end is altered; a read error may explain this. The chain links TRBV6-1 to TRBJ2-5; 7 bases line up with TRBD1. In germline, CDR1 is MNHNS, CDR2 SASEGT. The CDR3 sequence is 12 residues long. Written as DNA, the CDR3 is TGTGCCAGCCGTGACAGGGTGGAGACCCAGTACTTC. Translating it yields CASRDRVETQYF.

This clonotype has ten or more counts. This sequence joins TRBV2 and TRBJ1-5; D is perhaps TRBD1 (6 bases). The V end was cut by 7 bases, the J end by 2 bases, with 18 bases between. The CDR3 is 16 residues long. Germline V gene data show CDR1 as SNHLY and CDR2 as FYNNEI. As DNA, the CDR3 is TGTGCCAGCACACCCGAGGGGGTAGTTGGCAATCAGCCCCAGCATTTT. It encodes CASTPEGVVGNQPQHF.